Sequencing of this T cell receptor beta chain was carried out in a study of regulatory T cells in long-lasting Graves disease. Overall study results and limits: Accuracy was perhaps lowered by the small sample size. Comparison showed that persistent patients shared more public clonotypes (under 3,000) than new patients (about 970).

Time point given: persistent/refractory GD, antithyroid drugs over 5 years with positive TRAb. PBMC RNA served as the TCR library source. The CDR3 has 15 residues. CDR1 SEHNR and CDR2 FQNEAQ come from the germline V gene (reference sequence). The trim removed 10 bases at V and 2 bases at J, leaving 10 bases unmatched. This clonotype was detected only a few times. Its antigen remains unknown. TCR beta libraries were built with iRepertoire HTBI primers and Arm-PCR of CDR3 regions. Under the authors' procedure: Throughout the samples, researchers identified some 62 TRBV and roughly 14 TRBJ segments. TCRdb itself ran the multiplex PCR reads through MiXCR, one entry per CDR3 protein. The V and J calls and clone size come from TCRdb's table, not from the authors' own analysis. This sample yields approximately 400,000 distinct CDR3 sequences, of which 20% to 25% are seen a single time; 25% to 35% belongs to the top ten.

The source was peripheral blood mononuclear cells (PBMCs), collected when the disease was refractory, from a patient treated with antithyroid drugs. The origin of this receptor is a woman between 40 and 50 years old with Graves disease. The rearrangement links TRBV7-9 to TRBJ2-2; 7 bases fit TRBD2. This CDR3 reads CAIPRASGNTGELFF. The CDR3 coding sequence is TGTGCCATCCCTAGGGCTAGCGGTAACACCGGGGAGCTGTTTTTT.